The clone carrying this TCR beta chain was detected many times. Antigen unknown. This entry is derived from a study of T cells in Graves' hyperthyroidism and ophthalmopathy. Study-wide context: Sampling of peripheral blood happened at initial diagnosis, prior to any treatment.

Whole-study results and caveats: Patients with ophthalmopathy were separated from those with stable hyperthyroidism by a 13 V-J model.

TCR beta CDR3 regions were amplified from RNA transcripts. Carried out on the TCR CDR3, a first-round RT-PCR used the HTBI primer set. TCRdb analysed the multiplex PCR reads with MiXCR anew, one entry per CDR3 protein. The table has almost 600,000 distinct CDR3 sequences, about 15% seen once. The CDR3 extends over 14 amino acids. Germline assignment: CDR1 ENHRY and CDR2 SYGVKD. V lost 3 bases, J lost 2 bases, and 8 bases lay in between. Lactation, pregnancy, other autoimmune disease or uncontrolled infection excluded patients. Diagnosis rested on symptoms, serum thyroxine and TRAb, thyroid ultrasound, and orbital computed tomography.

The rearrangement uses TRBV10-3 and TRBJ1-5; no firm D call. The TCR sequence derives from a woman in her 30s with Graves' hyperthyroidism that later progressed to Graves' ophthalmopathy. Sequencing was performed on blood. CDR3 nucleotide sequence: TGTGCCATCAGTGAAGGTGGGGGCAATCAGCCCCAGCATTTT. This sequence encodes CAISEGGGNQPQHF.